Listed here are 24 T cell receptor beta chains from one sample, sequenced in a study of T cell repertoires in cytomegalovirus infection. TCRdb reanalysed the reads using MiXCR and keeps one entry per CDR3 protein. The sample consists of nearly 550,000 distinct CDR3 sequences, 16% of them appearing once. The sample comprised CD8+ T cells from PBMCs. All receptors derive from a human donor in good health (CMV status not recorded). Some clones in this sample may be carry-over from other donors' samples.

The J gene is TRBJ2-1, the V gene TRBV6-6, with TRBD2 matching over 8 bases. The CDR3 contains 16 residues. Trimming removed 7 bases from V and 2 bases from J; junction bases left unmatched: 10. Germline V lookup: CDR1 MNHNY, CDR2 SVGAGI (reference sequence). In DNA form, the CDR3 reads TGTGCCAGCACCTTGACTAGCGCAGGACCCTACAATGAGCAGTTCTTC. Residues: CASTLTSAGPYNEQFF.

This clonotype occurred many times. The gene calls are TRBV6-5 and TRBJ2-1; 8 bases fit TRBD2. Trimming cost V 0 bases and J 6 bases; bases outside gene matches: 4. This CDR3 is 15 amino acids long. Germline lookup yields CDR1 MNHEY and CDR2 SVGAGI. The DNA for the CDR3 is TGTGCCAGCAGTTACTCGACAGCGGGGGTCAATGAGCAGTTCTTC. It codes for CASSYSTAGVNEQFF.

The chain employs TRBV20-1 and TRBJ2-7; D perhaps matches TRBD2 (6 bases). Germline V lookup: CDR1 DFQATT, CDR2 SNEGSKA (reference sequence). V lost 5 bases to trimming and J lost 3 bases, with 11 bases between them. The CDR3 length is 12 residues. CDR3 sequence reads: CSARGGDYEQYF. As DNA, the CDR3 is TGCAGTGCTCGGGGCGGGGACTACGAGCAGTACTTC.

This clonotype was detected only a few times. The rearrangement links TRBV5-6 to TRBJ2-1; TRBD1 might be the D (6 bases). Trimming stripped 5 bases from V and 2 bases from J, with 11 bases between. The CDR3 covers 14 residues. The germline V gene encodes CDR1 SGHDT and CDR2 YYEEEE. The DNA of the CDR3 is TGTGCCAGCAGGGCTCGGGACACCTACAATGAGCAGTTCTTC. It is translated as CASRARDTYNEQFF.

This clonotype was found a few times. CDR3 region: CASSFGELQETQYF. DNA for the CDR3: TGTGCCAGCAGCTTCGGGGAACTCCAAGAGACCCAGTACTTC. V gene TRBV13 combines with J gene TRBJ2-5, with a tentative D call TRBD2 (5 bases). The germline V gene encodes CDR1 PRHDT and CDR2 FYEKMQ (reference sequence). V lost 3 bases and J lost 1, with 9 bases in between. CDR3 length equals 14 residues. Complete variable domain (other parts from reference TRBV13 and TRBJ2-5): AAGVIQSPRHLIKEKRETATLKCYPIPRHDTVYWYQQGPGQDPQFLISFYEKMQSDKGSIPDRFSAQQFSDYHSELNMSSLELGDSALYFCASSFGELQETQYFGPGTRLLVL.

The CDR3 sequence is CASSLSVTYEQYF. The DNA of the CDR3 is TGTGCCAGCAGCTTATCTGTTACCTACGAGCAGTACTTC. V is TRBV7-6 and J is TRBJ2-7; D gene unclear. CDR1 and CDR2 from the germline V gene are SGHVS and FNYEAQ. This CDR3 has 13 amino acids. V was shortened by 2 bases and J by 2 bases, with 7 bases between the two germline ends.

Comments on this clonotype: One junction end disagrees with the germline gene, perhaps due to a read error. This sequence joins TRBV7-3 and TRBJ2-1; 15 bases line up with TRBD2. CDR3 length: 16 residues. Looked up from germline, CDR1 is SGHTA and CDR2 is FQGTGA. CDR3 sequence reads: CASSFGLAGGYNETFF. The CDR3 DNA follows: TGTGCAAGCAGCTTCGGACTAGCGGGGGGGTACAATGAGACGTTCTTC.

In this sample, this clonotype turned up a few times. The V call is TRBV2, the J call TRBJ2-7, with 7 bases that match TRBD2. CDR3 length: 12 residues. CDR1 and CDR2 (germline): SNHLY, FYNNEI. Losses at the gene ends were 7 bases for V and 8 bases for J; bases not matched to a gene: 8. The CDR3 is CASTGEGRKQYF. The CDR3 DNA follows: TGTGCCAGCACTGGGGAGGGGCGCAAGCAGTACTTC.

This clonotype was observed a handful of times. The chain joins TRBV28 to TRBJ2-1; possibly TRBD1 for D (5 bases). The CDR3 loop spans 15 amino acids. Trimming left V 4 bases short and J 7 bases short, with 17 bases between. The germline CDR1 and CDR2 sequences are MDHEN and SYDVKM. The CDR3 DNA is TGTGCCAGCAGTTCTTACTCCAGGGAAAGGAATGAGCAGTTCTTC. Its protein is CASSSYSRERNEQFF.

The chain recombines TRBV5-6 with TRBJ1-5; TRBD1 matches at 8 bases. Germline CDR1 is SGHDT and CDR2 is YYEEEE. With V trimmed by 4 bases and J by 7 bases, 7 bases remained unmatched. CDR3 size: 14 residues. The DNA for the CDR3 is TGTGCCAGCAGCCGACAGGGGAGATTCCAGCCCCAGCATTTT. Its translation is CASSRQGRFQPQHF. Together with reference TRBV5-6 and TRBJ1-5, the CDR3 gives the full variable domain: DAGVTQSPTHLIKTRGQQVTLRCSPKSGHDTVSWYQQALGQGPQFIFQYYEEEERQRGNFPDRFSGHQFPNYSSELNVNALLLGDSALYLCASSRQGRFQPQHFGDGTRLSIL.

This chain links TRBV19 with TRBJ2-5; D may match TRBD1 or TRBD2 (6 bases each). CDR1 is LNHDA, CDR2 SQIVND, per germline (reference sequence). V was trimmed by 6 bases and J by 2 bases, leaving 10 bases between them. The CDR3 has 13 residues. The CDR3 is CASREGGQETQYF. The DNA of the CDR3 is TGTGCCAGTAGGGAAGGGGGGCAAGAGACCCAGTACTTC.

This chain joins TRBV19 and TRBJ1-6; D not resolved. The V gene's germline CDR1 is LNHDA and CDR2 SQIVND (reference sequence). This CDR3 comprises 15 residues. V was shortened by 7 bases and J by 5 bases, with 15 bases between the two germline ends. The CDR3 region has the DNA TGTGCCAGTAAGGTACAGAGTAGCGATAATTCACCCCTCCACTTT. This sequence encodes CASKVQSSDNSPLHF.

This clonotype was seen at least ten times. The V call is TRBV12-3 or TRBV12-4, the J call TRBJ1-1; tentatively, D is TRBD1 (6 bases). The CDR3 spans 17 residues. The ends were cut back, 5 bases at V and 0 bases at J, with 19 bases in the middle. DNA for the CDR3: TGTGCCAGCAGTCCGCCCAGGACAGAGTACTTGAACACTGAAGCTTTCTTT. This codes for CASSPPRTEYLNTEAFF.

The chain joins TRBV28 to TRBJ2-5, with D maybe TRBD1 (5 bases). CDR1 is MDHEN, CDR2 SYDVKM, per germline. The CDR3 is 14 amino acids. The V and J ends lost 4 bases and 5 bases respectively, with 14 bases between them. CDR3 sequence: CASSSPDTRETQYF. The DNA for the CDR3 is TGTGCCAGCAGTTCTCCGGACACCAGGGAGACCCAGTACTTC.

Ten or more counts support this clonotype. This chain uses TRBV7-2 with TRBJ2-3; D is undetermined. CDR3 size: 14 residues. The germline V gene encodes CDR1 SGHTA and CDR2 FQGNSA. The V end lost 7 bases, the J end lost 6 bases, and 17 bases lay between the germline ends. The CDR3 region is CASTPLKARDTQYF. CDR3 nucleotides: TGTGCCAGCACCCCCCTAAAGGCGCGGGATACGCAGTATTTT.

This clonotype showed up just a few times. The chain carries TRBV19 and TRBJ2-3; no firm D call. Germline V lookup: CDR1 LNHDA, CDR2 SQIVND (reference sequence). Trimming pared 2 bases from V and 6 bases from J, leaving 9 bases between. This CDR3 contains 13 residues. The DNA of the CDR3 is TGTGCCAGTAGTATACGAGTTCCGGATACGCAGTATTTT. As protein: CASSIRVPDTQYF.

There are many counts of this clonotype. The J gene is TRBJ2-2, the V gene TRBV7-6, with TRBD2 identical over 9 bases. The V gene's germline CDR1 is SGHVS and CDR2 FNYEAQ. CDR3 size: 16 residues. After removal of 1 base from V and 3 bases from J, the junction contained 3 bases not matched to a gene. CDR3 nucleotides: TGTGCCAGCAGCTTAGTAGCGGGAGAGGACACCGGGGAGCTGTTTTTT. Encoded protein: CASSLVAGEDTGELFF.

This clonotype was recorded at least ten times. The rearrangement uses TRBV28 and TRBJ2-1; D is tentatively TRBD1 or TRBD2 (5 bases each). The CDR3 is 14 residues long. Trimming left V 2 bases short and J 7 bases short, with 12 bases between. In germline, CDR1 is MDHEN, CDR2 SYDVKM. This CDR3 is CASSLRGRRNEQFF. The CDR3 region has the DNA TGTGCCAGCAGTTTAAGGGGTCGGAGGAATGAGCAGTTCTTC.

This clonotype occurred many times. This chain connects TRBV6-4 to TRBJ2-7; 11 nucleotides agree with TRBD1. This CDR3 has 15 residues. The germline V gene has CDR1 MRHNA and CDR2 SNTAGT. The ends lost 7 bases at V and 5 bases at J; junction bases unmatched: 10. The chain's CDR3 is CASTTWTGGYNEQYF. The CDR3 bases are TGTGCCAGCACCACATGGACAGGGGGCTACAACGAGCAGTACTTC.

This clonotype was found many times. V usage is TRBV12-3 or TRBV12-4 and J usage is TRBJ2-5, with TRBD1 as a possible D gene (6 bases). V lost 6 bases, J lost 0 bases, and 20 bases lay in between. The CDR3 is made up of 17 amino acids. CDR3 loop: CASSQVRDTNNQETQYF. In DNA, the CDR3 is TGTGCCAGCAGCCAAGTGAGGGACACGAACAACCAAGAGACCCAGTACTTC.

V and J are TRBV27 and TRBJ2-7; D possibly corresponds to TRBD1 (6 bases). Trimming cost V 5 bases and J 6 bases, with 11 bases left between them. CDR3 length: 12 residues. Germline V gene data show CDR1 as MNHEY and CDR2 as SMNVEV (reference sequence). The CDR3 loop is CASSAQGGEQYF. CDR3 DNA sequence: TGTGCCAGCAGTGCACAGGGCGGCGAGCAGTACTTC.

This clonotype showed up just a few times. Here the CDR3 reads CASSQERTTFPYEQYF. The CDR3 region has the DNA TGTGCCAGCAGCCAAGAAAGGACAACCTTCCCCTACGAGCAGTACTTC. The chain links TRBV3-1 to TRBJ2-7; the D gene is possibly TRBD1 (5 bases). This CDR3 comprises 16 residues. Germline V gives CDR1 LGHDT, CDR2 YNNKEL (reference sequence). V lost 0 bases, J lost 2 bases, and 14 bases lay in between.

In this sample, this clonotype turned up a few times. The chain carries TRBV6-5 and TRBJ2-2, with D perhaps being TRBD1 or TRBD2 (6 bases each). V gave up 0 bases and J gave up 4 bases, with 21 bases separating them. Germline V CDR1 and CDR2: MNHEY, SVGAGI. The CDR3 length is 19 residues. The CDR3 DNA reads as TGTGCCAGCAGTTACTCGCGAGCGGATCGGGGGCCGGGCACCGGGGAGCTGTTTTTT. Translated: CASSYSRADRGPGTGELFF.

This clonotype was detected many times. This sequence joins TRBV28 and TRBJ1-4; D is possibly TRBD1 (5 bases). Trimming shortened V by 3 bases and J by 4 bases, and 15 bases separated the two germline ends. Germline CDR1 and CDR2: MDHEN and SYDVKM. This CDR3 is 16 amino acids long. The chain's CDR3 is CASSFPGTFDNEKLFF. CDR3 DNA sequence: TGTGCCAGCAGTTTTCCCGGGACTTTCGATAATGAAAAACTGTTTTTT.